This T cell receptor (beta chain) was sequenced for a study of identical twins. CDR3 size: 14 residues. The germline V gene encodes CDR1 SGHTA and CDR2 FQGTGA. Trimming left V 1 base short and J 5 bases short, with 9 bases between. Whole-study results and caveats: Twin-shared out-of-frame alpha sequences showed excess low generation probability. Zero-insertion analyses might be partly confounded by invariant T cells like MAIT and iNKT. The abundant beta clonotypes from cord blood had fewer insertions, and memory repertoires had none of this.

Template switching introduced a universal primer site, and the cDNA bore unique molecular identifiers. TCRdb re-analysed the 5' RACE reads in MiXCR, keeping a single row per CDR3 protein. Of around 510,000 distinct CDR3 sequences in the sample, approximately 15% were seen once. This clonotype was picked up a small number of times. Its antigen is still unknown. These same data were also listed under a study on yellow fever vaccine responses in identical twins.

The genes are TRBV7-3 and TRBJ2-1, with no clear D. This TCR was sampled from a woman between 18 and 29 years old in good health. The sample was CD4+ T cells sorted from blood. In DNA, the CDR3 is TGTGCCAGCAGCTTAAATCCAGCAGACAATGAGCAGTTCTTC. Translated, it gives CASSLNPADNEQFF.